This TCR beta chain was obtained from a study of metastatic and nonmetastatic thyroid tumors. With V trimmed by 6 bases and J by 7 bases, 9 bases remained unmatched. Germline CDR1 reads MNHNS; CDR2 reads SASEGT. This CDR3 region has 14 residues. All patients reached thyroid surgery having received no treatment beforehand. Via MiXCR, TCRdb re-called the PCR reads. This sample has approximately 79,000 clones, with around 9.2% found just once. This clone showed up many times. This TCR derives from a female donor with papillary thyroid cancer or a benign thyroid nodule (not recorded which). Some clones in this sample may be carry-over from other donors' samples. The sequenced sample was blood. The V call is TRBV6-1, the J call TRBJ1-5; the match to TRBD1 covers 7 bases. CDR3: CASRDPTGNQPQHF. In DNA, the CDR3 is TGTGCCAGCAGAGACCCGACAGGGAACCAGCCCCAGCATTTT.